The rows below give T cell receptor beta chains drawn from one sample of a study of T cells in Graves' hyperthyroidism and ophthalmopathy. A single record per CDR3 protein comes from TCRdb applying MiXCR to the multiplex PCR reads. The sample includes hundreds of thousands of distinct CDR3 sequences, about 14% of them seen just once. The sequenced material came from blood. The origin of the receptors is a woman aged 40 to 55 with Graves' ophthalmopathy. The CDR3 runs from the conserved cysteine through the conserved F or W. Fields, in order: CDR3 length, V gene, J gene, CDR3 protein.

14	TRBV9	TRBJ1-3	CASSVYSSGNTIYF
14	TRBV10-3	TRBJ2-1	CAISESSTVNEQFF
14	TRBV5-1	TRBJ2-2	CASSGLWNTGELFF
13	TRBV19	TRBJ1-1	CASYYRGNTEAFF
11	TRBV28	TRBJ1-2	CASTRQYGYTF
14	TRBV7-3	TRBJ2-7	CASSLSGPTYEQYF
15	TRBV7-9	TRBJ1-5	CASSEGRGSNQPQHF
14	TRBV6-5	TRBJ1-5	CASSLSGASQPQHF
12	TRBV20-1	TRBJ2-7	CSASPGTYEQYF
14	TRBV11-2	TRBJ2-7	CASSLTEISYEQYF
13	TRBV15	TRBJ2-7	CATSRDAPYEQYF
16	TRBV7-3	TRBJ2-2	CASSLEGTSGLGELFF
15	TRBV4-2	TRBJ2-7	CASSQVAGGAGEQYF
13	TRBV12-3/TRBV12-4	TRBJ2-7	CASSRQGSIKQYF
14	TRBV9	TRBJ2-2	CASSVVERSGELFF
14	TRBV10-3	TRBJ2-5	CAISESGSGETQYF
14	TRBV6-5	TRBJ2-2	CASSWTAFDGELFF
16	TRBV6-5	TRBJ1-6	CASSYEGAAYNSPLHF
13	TRBV28	TRBJ1-1	CASSSGSRTEAFF
13	TRBV27	TRBJ2-7	CASSPNRVYEQYF
13	TRBV6-5	TRBJ2-5	CASSYLGVETQYF
15	TRBV4-1	TRBJ2-7	CASSQDRVTVYEQYF
17	TRBV6-1	TRBJ1-5	CASSEAPRGPANQPQHF
14	TRBV6-2/TRBV6-3	TRBJ1-5	CASSYSIREGGQHF
15	TRBV7-9	TRBJ2-5	CASSPPGGIRETQYF
14	TRBV15	TRBJ1-2	CATSTRGENYGYTF
15	TRBV14	TRBJ1-2	CASSADFPGGYGYTF
14	TRBV5-1	TRBJ1-1	CASSFRDSSTEAFF
14	TRBV29-1	TRBJ2-2	CSVERTSNTGELFF
16	TRBV6-5	TRBJ1-6	CASSYSAVYYNSPLHF
14	TRBV28	TRBJ2-4	CASSLGQVPDIQYF
12	TRBV4-2	TRBJ1-2	CASSQDHIGYTF
12	TRBV5-6	TRBJ1-2	CASSFRGSGYTF
16	TRBV20-1	TRBJ2-7	CSAREQTAHSSYEQYF
15	TRBV20-1	TRBJ2-5	CSARRDRDYQETQYF
18	TRBV11-2	TRBJ1-1	CASSLGPTRQTLNTEAFF
20	TRBV28	TRBJ1-6	CASSLGWGPISGGDNSPLHF
14	TRBV7-3	TRBJ2-5	CASSLKGGAETQYF
16	TRBV6-4	TRBJ2-1	CASKKYGAGPYNEQFF
11	TRBV28	TRBJ1-5	CASSSRQPQHF
15	TRBV20-1	TRBJ2-7	CSARDRLAGNYEQYF
16	TRBV11-2	TRBJ1-2	CASSLRSGKTNYGYTF
15	TRBV5-1	TRBJ1-1	CASSLGGRHDTEAFF
17	TRBV20-1	TRBJ1-5	CSARVSTGLVSNQPQHF
11	TRBV20-1	TRBJ1-2	CSARQTYGYTF
13	TRBV30	TRBJ2-5	CAWSVQGWETQYF
13	TRBV6-5	TRBJ2-5	CASTAFSPETQYF
13	TRBV20-1	TRBJ2-7	CSARGRGSYEQYF
13	TRBV2	TRBJ2-7	CASSEGMAYEQYF
15	TRBV28	TRBJ1-1	CASSLFGQGHTEAFF
16	TRBV6-1	TRBJ2-7	CASSEASDIQNYEQYF
15	TRBV7-2	TRBJ2-7	CASSLVGGFSYEQYF
13	TRBV19	TRBJ2-7	CASTGTGGQKQYF